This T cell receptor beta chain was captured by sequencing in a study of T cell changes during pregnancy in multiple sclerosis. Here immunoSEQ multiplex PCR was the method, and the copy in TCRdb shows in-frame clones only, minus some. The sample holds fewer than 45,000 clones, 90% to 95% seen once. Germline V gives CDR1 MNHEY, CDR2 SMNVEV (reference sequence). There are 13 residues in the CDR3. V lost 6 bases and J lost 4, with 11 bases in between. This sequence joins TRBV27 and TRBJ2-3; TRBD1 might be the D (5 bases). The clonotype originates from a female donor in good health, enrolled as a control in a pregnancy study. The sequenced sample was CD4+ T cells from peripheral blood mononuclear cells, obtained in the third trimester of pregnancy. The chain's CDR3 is CASSPQVPDTQYF. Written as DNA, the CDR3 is TGTGCCAGCAGCCCACAGGTGCCAGATACGCAGTATTTT.